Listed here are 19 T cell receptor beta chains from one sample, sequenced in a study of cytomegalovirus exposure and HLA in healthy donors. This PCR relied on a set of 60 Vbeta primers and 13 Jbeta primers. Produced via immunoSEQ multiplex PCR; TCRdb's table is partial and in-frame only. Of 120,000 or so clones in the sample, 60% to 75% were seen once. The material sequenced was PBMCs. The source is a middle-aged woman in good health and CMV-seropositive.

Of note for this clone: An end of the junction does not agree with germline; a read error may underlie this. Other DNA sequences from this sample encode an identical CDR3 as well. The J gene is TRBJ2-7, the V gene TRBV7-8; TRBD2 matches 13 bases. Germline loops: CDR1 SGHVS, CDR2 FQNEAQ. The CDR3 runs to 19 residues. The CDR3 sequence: CASSLVAGLAGLSSYEQYF. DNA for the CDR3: TGCGCCAGCAGCTTAGTCGCGGGACTAGCGGGGTTGAGCTCCTACGAGCAGTACTTC.

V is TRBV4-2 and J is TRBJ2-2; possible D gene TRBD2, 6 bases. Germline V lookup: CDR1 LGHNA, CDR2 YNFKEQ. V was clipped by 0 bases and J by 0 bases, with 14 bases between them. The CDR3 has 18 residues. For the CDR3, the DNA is TGTGCCAGCAGCCAAGATAGGGTTGGGGGGACGAACACCGGGGAGCTGTTTTTT. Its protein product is CASSQDRVGGTNTGELFF.

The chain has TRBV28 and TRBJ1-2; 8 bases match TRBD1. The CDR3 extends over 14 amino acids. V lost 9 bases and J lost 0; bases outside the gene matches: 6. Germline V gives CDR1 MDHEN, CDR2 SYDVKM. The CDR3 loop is CARIPGGANYGYTF. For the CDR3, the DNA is TGTGCCAGGATTCCAGGGGGCGCTAACTATGGCTACACCTTC.

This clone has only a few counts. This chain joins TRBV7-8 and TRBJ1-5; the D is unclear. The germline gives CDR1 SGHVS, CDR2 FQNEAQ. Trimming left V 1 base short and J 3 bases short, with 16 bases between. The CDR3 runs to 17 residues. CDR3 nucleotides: TGTGCCAGCAGCTTAGGAGGAGGTAGTCTCTCCAATCAGCCCCAGCATTTT. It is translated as CASSLGGGSLSNQPQHF.

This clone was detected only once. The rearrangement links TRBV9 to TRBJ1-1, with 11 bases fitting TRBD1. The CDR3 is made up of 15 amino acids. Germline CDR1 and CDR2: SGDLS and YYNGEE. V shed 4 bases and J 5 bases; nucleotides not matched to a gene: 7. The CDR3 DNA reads TGTGCCAGCAGCATACGGACAGGGGGCATAACTGAAGCTTTCTTT. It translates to CASSIRTGGITEAFF.

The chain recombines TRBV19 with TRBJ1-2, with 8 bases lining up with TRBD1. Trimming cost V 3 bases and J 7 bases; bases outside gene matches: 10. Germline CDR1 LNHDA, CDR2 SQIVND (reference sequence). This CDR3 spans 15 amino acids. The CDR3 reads CASSIQGDRGSGYTF. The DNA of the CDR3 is TGTGCCAGTAGTATCCAGGGCGACAGGGGAAGTGGCTACACCTTC.

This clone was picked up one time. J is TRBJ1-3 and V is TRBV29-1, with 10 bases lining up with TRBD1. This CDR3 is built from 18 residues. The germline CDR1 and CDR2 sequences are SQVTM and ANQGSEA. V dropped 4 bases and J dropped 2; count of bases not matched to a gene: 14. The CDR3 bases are TGCAGCGTTGGCGGGGGGGGACAGGGGTATGGGGCTGGAAACACCATATATTTT. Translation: CSVGGGGQGYGAGNTIYF.

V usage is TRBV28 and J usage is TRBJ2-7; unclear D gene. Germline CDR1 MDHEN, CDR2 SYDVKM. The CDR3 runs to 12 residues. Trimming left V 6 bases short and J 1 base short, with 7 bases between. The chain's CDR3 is CASSPVSYEQYF. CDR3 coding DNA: TGTGCCAGCAGCCCCGTATCCTACGAGCAGTACTTC.

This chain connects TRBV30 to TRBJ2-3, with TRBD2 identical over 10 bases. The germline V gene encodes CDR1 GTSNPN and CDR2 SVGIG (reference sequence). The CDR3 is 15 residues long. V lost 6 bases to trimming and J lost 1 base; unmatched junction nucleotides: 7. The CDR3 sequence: CACSPLAGGTDTQYF. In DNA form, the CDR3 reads TGTGCCTGCTCTCCCCTAGCGGGGGGCACAGATACGCAGTATTTT.

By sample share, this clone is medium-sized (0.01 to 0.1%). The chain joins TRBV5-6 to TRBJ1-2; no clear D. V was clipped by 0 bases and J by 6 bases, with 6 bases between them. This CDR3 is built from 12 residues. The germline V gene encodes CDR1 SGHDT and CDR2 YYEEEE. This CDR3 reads CASSLVQDGYTF. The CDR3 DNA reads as TGTGCCAGCAGCTTGGTCCAGGATGGCTACACCTTC.

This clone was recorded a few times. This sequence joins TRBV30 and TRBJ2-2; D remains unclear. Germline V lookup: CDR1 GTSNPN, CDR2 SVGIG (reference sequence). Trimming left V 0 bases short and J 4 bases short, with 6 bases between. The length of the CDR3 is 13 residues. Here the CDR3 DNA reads TGTGCCTGGAGTGTTTGGAGCACCGGGGAGCTGTTTTTT. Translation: CAWSVWSTGELFF. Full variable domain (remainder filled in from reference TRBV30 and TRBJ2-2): SQTIHQWPATLVQPVGSPLSLECTVEGTSNPNLYWYRQAAGRGLQLLFYSVGIGQISSEVPQNLSASRPQDRQFILSSKKLLLSDSGFYLCAWSVWSTGELFFGEGSRLTVL.

The CDR3 is CASSLPTGVGRGYTF. CDR3 nucleotides: TGTGCCAGCAGCTTGCCCACAGGGGTGGGCCGGGGCTACACCTTC. This sequence joins TRBV5-4 and TRBJ1-2; TRBD1 agrees at 7 bases. The CDR3 totals 15 residues. Germline V gene lookup returns CDR1 SGHNT and CDR2 YYREEE (reference sequence). V shed 1 base and J 8 bases; nucleotides not matched to a gene: 11.

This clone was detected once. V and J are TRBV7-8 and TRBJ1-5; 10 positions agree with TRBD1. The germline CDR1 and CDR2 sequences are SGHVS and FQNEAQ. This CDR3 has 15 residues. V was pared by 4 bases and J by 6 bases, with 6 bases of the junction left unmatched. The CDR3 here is CASSSTGGAGQPQHF. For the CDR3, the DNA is TGTGCCAGCAGCTCGACAGGGGGCGCGGGTCAGCCCCAGCATTTT.

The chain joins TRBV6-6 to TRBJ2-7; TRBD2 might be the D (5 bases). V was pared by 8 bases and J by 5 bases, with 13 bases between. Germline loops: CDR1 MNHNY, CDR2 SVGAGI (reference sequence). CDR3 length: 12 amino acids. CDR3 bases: TGTGCCAGCGGCGTAGGGAGTCACGAGCAGTACTTC. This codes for CASGVGSHEQYF.

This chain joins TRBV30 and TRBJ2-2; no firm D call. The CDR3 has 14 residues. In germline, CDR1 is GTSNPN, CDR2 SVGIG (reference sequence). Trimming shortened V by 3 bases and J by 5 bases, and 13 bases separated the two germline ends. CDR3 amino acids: CAWSSVIGTGELFF. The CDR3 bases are TGTGCCTGGAGCTCAGTAATCGGGACCGGGGAGCTGTTTTTT.

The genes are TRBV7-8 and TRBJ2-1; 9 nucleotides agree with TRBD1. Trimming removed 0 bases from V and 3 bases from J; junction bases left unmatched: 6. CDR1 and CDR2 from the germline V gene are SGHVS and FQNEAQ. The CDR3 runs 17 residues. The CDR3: CASSLAGTGKFYNEQFF. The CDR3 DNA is TGTGCCAGCAGCTTAGCGGGGACAGGGAAGTTCTACAATGAGCAGTTCTTC.

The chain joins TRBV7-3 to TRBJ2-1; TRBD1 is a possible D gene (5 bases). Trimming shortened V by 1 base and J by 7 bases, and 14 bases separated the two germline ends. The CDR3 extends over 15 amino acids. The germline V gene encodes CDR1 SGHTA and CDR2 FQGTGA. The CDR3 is CASSLIGSGKNEQFF. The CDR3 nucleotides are TGTGCCAGCAGCTTAATAGGGTCAGGGAAAAATGAGCAGTTCTTC.

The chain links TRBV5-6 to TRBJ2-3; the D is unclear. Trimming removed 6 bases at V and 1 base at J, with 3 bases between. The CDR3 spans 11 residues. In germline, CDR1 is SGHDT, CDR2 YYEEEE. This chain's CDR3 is CASTGTDTQYF. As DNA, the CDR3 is TGTGCCAGCACCGGCACAGATACGCAGTATTTT.

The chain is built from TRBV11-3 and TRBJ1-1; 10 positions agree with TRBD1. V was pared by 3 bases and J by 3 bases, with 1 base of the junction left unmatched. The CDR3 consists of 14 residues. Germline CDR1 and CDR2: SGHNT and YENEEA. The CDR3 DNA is TGTGCCAGCAGCTTGACAGGGGGCGACACTGAAGCTTTCTTT. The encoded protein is CASSLTGGDTEAFF.